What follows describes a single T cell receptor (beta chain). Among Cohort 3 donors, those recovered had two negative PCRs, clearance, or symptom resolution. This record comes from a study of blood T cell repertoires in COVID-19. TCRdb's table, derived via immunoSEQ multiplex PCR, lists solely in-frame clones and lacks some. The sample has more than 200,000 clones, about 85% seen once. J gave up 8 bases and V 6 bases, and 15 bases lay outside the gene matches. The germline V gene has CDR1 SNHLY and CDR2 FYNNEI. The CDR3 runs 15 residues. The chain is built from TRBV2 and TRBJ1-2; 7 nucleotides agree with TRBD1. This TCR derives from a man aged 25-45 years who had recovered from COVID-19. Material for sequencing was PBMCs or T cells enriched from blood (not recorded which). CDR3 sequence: CASRRDRANSMGYTF. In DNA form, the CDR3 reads TGTGCCAGCAGACGAGACAGGGCGAACTCTATGGGCTACACCTTC. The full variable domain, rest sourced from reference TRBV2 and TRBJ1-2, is EPEVTQTPSHQVTQMGQEVILRCVPISNHLYFYWYRQILGQKVEFLVSFYNNEISEKSEIFDDQFSVERPDGSNFTLKIRSTKLEDSAMYFCASRRDRANSMGYTFGSGTRLTVV.